Only one count was recorded for the clone carrying this TCR beta chain. The antigen remains undetermined. The data are from a study of cytomegalovirus exposure and HLA in healthy donors. Study outcomes and limitations: Subsequent analysis of the roughly 120 validation repertoires found a tendency for first-cohort TCR clusters to co-occur. The study listed under 200 cytomegalovirus-associated TCR beta chains.

Germline values: CDR1 MNHEY, CDR2 SVGAGI. Trimming removed 6 bases from V and 6 bases from J; junction bases left unmatched: 9. The CDR3 contains 15 residues. The donors were members of the validation cohort comprising over 100 subjects, separate from the roughly 670-subject first cohort. This table comes from immunoSEQ multiplex PCR, and its TCRdb copy is limited to in-frame clones, with some not included. The data show under 250,000 clones, over 75% seen once. This receptor was taken from a man between 18 and 29 years old in good health and CMV-seropositive. This chain connects TRBV6-5 to TRBJ1-1; 11 positions agree with TRBD1. Sequenced: PBMCs. DNA for the CDR3: TGTGCCAGCAGCGACCATGGGACAGGGGGGCCTGAAGCTTTCTTT. It specifies CASSDHGTGGPEAFF.